Presented here are 30 T cell receptor beta chains from one specimen sequenced in a study of shared clonotypes between healthy human individuals. TCRdb's table, derived via immunoSEQ multiplex PCR, lists solely in-frame clones and lacks some. The repertoire includes 850,000 to 1,100,000 clones, roughly 80% of them detected once, and almost 0.9% sits in the top ten. The material sequenced was memory CD4+ T cells from PBMCs. Indicated subset: CD45RA-negative fraction. Source of these receptors: a man in his late teens or twenties in good health. Some clones in this sample may be carry-over from other donors' samples.

The chain joins TRBV5-1 to TRBJ2-5; tentative D call: TRBD1 (7 bases). CDR3 length equals 16 residues. V gave up 4 bases and J gave up 5 bases, with 21 bases separating them. Germline V lookup: CDR1 SGHRS, CDR2 YFSETQ. CDR3 region: CASSTTGEVFHETQYF. The CDR3, as DNA: TGCGCCAGCAGCACCACAGGGGAGGTTTTTCATGAGACCCAGTACTTC.

The V and J genes are TRBV10-2 and TRBJ2-5; a possible D gene is TRBD2 (5 bases). The length of the CDR3 is 17 residues. The germline V gene has CDR1 WSHSY and CDR2 SAAADI. Trimming took 1 base from V and 5 from J, leaving 20 bases between them. CDR3 DNA: TGCGCCAGCAGTGAGTTTTCGAACGGCGGGCCCAGGGAGACCCAGTACTTC. Amino acids: CASSEFSNGGPRETQYF.

In its sample, this clone was seen once. The J gene is TRBJ2-7, the V gene TRBV2; possibly TRBD1 or TRBD2 for D (5 bases each). CDR1 SNHLY and CDR2 FYNNEI come from the germline V gene. The CDR3 is made up of 13 amino acids. The V end lost 7 bases, the J end lost 1 base, and 11 bases lay between the germline ends. The CDR3 sequence: CASKLRGSYEQYF. The CDR3 coding sequence is TGTGCCAGCAAGTTGAGGGGATCCTACGAGCAGTACTTC.

The chain recombines TRBV5-1 with TRBJ2-2, with D possibly TRBD1 on 6 matching bases. This CDR3 is built from 15 residues. Germline CDR1 and CDR2: SGHRS and YFSETQ. V was cut by 2 bases and J by 3 bases, with 11 bases left in between. CDR3 residues: CASSFTAGDTGELFF. The CDR3 coding sequence is TGCGCCAGCAGCTTTACGGCAGGGGACACCGGGGAGCTGTTTTTT.

This clone is a singleton in its sample. This chain uses TRBV5-4 with TRBJ2-7; 7 bases fit TRBD1. The CDR3 consists of 14 residues. Trimming removed 0 bases from V and 5 bases from J; junction bases left unmatched: 5. Germline CDR1 SGHNT, CDR2 YYREEE (reference sequence). DNA of the CDR3: TGTGCCAGCAGCTTGGGCAGGGACAGACACGAGCAGTACTTC. Its protein is CASSLGRDRHEQYF. Full variable domain (rest looked up from reference TRBV5-4 and TRBJ2-7): ETGVTQSPTHLIKTRGQQVTLRCSSQSGHNTVSWYQQALGQGPQFIFQYYREEENGRGNFPPRFSGLQFPNYSSELNVNALELDDSALYLCASSLGRDRHEQYFGPGTRLTVT.

The sample holds one count of this clone. Other DNA sequences in the sample encode the same CDR3. CDR3 DNA sequence: TGTGCCAGCAGCTTGCGGATCACAGATACGCAGTATTTT. This encodes CASSLRITDTQYF. This rearrangement joins TRBV7-9 to TRBJ2-3; D gene unclear. Per germline, CDR1 SEHNR and CDR2 FQNEAQ (reference sequence). Deletions cut 3 bases from V and 2 bases from J, with 6 bases between. The length of the CDR3 is 13 residues.

V gene TRBV28 combines with J gene TRBJ2-7; the D is unclear. The CDR3 loop spans 13 amino acids. Germline assignment: CDR1 MDHEN and CDR2 SYDVKM. V was cut by 7 bases and J by 3 bases, with 13 bases left in between. CDR3 amino acids: CASMSRAFYEQYF. CDR3 DNA: TGTGCCAGCATGTCAAGGGCCTTCTACGAGCAGTACTTC.

The gene calls are TRBV6-5 and TRBJ2-7; D may be TRBD2 (5 bases). The germline CDR1 and CDR2 sequences are MNHEY and SVGAGI. The length of the CDR3 is 14 residues. The V gene lost 3 bases and the J gene lost 7 bases, with 16 bases spanning the gap. The CDR3 DNA follows: TGTGCCAGCAGTTATCCCGGACCACCGGGGGAGCAGTACTTC. Translation: CASSYPGPPGEQYF.

This clone appeared a few times. The chain has TRBV19 and TRBJ1-2, with D possibly being TRBD1 (6 bases). Germline V gene data show CDR1 as LNHDA and CDR2 as SQIVND (reference sequence). Trimming took off 5 bases at V and 6 bases at J, with 13 bases between the two ends. The CDR3 has 13 residues. The CDR3 DNA follows: TGTGCCAGTAGTCCCGGCACAGGGAATGGCTACACCTTC. The encoded protein is CASSPGTGNGYTF.

The CDR3 nucleotides are TGTGCCAGCTCAAGTTCACAGGGGAACTATGGCTACACCTTC. This sequence encodes CASSSSQGNYGYTF. This chain joins TRBV18 and TRBJ1-2, with TRBD1 matching over 7 bases. CDR1 and CDR2 from the germline V gene are KGHSH and LQKENI. The V gene end was trimmed by 5 bases and the J gene end by 2 bases; junction bases not matched to a gene: 5. This CDR3 region has 14 residues.

This clone appeared a few times. The chain recombines TRBV5-1 with TRBJ1-1; D not resolved. Germline assignment: CDR1 SGHRS and CDR2 YFSETQ. The CDR3 spans 14 residues. Trimming left V 4 bases short and J 6 bases short, with 16 bases between. This CDR3 reads CASSRFGGLAEAFF. The CDR3 DNA reads TGCGCCAGCAGCCGTTTTGGTGGGCTGGCTGAAGCTTTCTTT.

This clone was recorded once. This rearrangement joins TRBV4-3 to TRBJ2-1; D gene unclear. The CDR3 is made up of 11 amino acids. Germline V lookup: CDR1 LGHNA, CDR2 YSLEER. The V end was cut by 4 bases, the J end by 13 bases, with 11 bases between. This CDR3 reads CASSRDTLQFF. The CDR3 DNA reads TGCGCCAGCAGCCGCGACACTCTTCAGTTCTTC.

This chain's CDR3 is CASSRGTGGDTIYF. CDR3 nucleotide sequence: TGTGCCAGCTCACGAGGGACGGGCGGAGACACCATATATTTT. The chain uses TRBV18 and TRBJ1-3; D perhaps matches TRBD1 (5 bases). The CDR3 has 14 residues. Trimming shortened V by 4 bases and J by 8 bases, and 15 bases separated the two germline ends. CDR1 KGHSH and CDR2 LQKENI come from the germline V gene.

This rearrangement joins TRBV7-6 to TRBJ2-5; D perhaps matches TRBD1 (6 bases). The CDR3 is 15 amino acids. Germline CDR1 and CDR2: SGHVS and FNYEAQ. Trimming cost V 6 bases and J 5 bases, with 19 bases left between them. CDR3 region: CASSPGYTGMETQYF. The CDR3 nucleotides read TGTGCCAGCAGTCCTGGATATACAGGGATGGAGACCCAGTACTTC. Together with reference TRBV7-6 and TRBJ2-5, the CDR3 gives the full variable domain: GAGVSQSPRYKVTKRGQDVALRCDPISGHVSLYWYRQALGQGPEFLTYFNYEAQQDKSGLPNDRFSAERPEGSISTLTIQRTEQRDSAMYRCASSPGYTGMETQYFGPGTRLLVL.

This chain joins TRBV15 and TRBJ2-1; D is unresolved. Germline CDR1 is LNHNV and CDR2 is YYDKDF (reference sequence). This CDR3 has 16 amino acids. The germline V and J ends were trimmed by 2 bases and 5 bases, with 16 bases remaining between them. The CDR3 protein is CATSRSPIGSDNEQFF. DNA of the CDR3: TGTGCCACCAGCAGATCCCCAATCGGTTCTGACAATGAGCAGTTCTTC.

J is TRBJ2-5 and V is TRBV5-1; possibly TRBD1 or TRBD2 for D (5 bases each). CDR1 is SGHRS and CDR2 is YFSETQ in the germline V gene. V was trimmed by 0 bases and J by 5 bases, leaving 14 bases between them. The length of the CDR3 is 15 residues. The CDR3 region has the DNA TGCGCCAGCAGCTTGGTGGGGCGAGGGGTGGAGACCCAGTACTTC. Protein sequence: CASSLVGRGVETQYF.

CDR3 sequence: CASSSSAGHLNTEAFF. CDR3 coding DNA: TGCGCCAGCAGCTCGAGTGCAGGGCATCTGAACACTGAAGCTTTCTTT. The V call is TRBV5-1, the J call TRBJ1-1, with D perhaps TRBD1 (5 bases). With 3 bases removed from V and 0 bases from J, the gap between germline ends came to 15 bases. This CDR3 region has 16 residues. Looked up from germline, CDR1 is SGHRS and CDR2 is YFSETQ.

Points on this clone: Other DNA sequences from this sample encode an identical CDR3 as well. This sequence joins TRBV27 and TRBJ1-4; D perhaps matches TRBD1 (5 bases). Germline V lookup: CDR1 MNHEY, CDR2 SMNVEV (reference sequence). V dropped 3 bases and J dropped 7 bases, with 12 bases sitting between them. The CDR3 consists of 14 residues. CDR3: CASSFQGAGEKLFF. The CDR3 bases are TGTGCCAGCAGTTTTCAAGGGGCGGGTGAAAAACTGTTTTTT.

This clone was seen a handful of times. The chain combines TRBV6-5 with TRBJ2-1, with D hard to call. The V end was cut by 4 bases, the J end by 8 bases, with 9 bases between. The CDR3 is 12 residues long. The germline gives CDR1 MNHEY, CDR2 SVGAGI. CDR3: CASSSTVYEQFF. The CDR3 DNA sequence: TGTGCCAGCAGTTCTACGGTCTATGAGCAGTTCTTC.

V usage is TRBV6-5 and J usage is TRBJ2-5; D is unclear. The CDR3 contains 11 residues. The ends were cut back, 6 bases at V and 2 bases at J, with 4 bases in the middle. Germline-derived CDR1 and CDR2 are MNHEY and SVGAGI. The DNA of the CDR3 is TGTGCCAGCAGACAGCAAGAGACCCAGTACTTC. Translation gives CASRQQETQYF.

The rearrangement links TRBV5-4 to TRBJ1-1; TRBD1 might be the D (5 bases). Trimming stripped 4 bases from V and 7 bases from J, with 14 bases between. This CDR3 is built from 13 residues. The germline V gene has CDR1 SGHNT and CDR2 YYREEE (reference sequence). CDR3 nucleotide sequence: TGTGCCAGCAGCCGTCGGGGGGAGGGTGAAGCTTTCTTT. Translated, it gives CASSRRGEGEAFF.

This rearrangement joins TRBV7-2 to TRBJ2-7; TRBD2 matches at 8 bases. Germline V gene lookup returns CDR1 SGHTA and CDR2 FQGNSA. CDR3 length equals 15 residues. V lost 3 bases, J lost 6 bases, and 10 bases stayed unmatched. CDR3 sequence reads: CASSFMGGAGAEQYF. DNA for the CDR3: TGTGCCAGCAGCTTCATGGGTGGAGCGGGAGCCGAGCAGTACTTC.

The chain employs TRBV11-2 and TRBJ2-1; a weak D match, TRBD1 (5 bases). V lost 2 bases and J lost 3, with 11 bases in between. Germline V gene sequence: CDR1 SGHAT, CDR2 FQNNGV. This CDR3 is 15 amino acids long. This CDR3 reads CASSLSGPYYNEQFF. CDR3 DNA sequence: TGTGCCAGCAGCTTATCAGGGCCCTACTACAATGAGCAGTTCTTC. Full variable domain (remainder filled in from reference TRBV11-2 and TRBJ2-1): EAGVAQSPRYKIIEKRQSVAFWCNPISGHATLYWYQQILGQGPKLLIQFQNNGVVDDSQLPKDRFSAERLKGVDSTLKIQPAKLEDSAVYLCASSLSGPYYNEQFFGPGTRLTVL.

This rearrangement joins TRBV27 to TRBJ2-5, with D tentatively TRBD1 or TRBD2 (5 bases each). The end of the DNA is better explained by TRBJ2-7, so the J call may be wrong. CDR1 and CDR2 (germline): MNHEY, SMNVEV (reference sequence). The CDR3 spans 14 residues. CDR3 in DNA: TGTGCCAGCAGTTCTCAACGGGACGGGAACGAGCAGTACTTC. It is translated as CASSSQRDGNEQYF.

This CDR3 reads CASSTGQGYRETQYF. DNA of the CDR3: TGCGCCAGCAGCACCGGACAGGGGTATCGAGAGACCCAGTACTTC. V is TRBV5-1 and J is TRBJ2-5; TRBD1 agrees at 9 bases. The V segment lost 4 bases and the J segment 4 bases; nucleotides outside the gene matches: 8. CDR3 size: 15 residues. Germline CDR1 reads SGHRS; CDR2 reads YFSETQ.

The genes are TRBV28 and TRBJ1-1; the D gene is possibly TRBD1 (6 bases). The germline CDR1 and CDR2 sequences are MDHEN and SYDVKM. Trimming took 0 bases from V and 2 from J, leaving 7 bases between them. The CDR3 is 14 amino acids. CDR3 nucleotide sequence: TGTGCCAGCAGTTTATGGGACAGCAACACTGAAGCTTTCTTT. It translates to CASSLWDSNTEAFF.

This chain links TRBV6-5 with TRBJ1-1; D possibly corresponds to TRBD1 (5 bases). V lost 6 bases to trimming and J lost 3 bases, with 11 bases between them. The CDR3 sequence is 13 residues long. Germline V lookup: CDR1 MNHEY, CDR2 SVGAGI. CDR3 sequence (DNA): TGTGCCAGCAGGAGGGGATTTGACACTGAAGCTTTCTTT. Its protein product is CASRRGFDTEAFF.

The chain carries TRBV5-1 and TRBJ2-5; 8 bases line up with TRBD1. J lost 2 bases, V lost 2 bases, and 5 bases had no gene match. CDR1 and CDR2 from the germline V gene are SGHRS and YFSETQ. This CDR3 contains 15 residues. CDR3 nucleotides: TGCGCCAGCAGCTTCGGGGACAGGAGGCAAGAGACCCAGTACTTC. It specifies CASSFGDRRQETQYF.

Only a few counts were recorded for this clone. The V gene is TRBV6-5, the J gene TRBJ1-1; 7 bases agree with TRBD1. The CDR3 has 15 residues. V was pared by 6 bases and J by 3 bases, with 10 bases of the junction left unmatched. Germline CDR1 reads MNHEY; CDR2 reads SVGAGI. The CDR3 loop reads CASRTLQGVHTEAFF. The CDR3 DNA reads TGTGCCAGCAGAACCCTTCAGGGGGTGCACACTGAAGCTTTCTTT.

The rearrangement uses TRBV5-6 and TRBJ2-3, with 13 positions matching TRBD2. Germline CDR1 reads SGHDT; CDR2 reads YYEEEE. V trimming: 3 bases; J trimming: 4 bases; junction bases outside the gene matches: 5. This CDR3 is built from 16 residues. In DNA form, the CDR3 reads TGTGCCAGCAGCTCATGGACTAGCGGGAGCCCAGATACGCAGTATTTT. It yields the protein CASSSWTSGSPDTQYF.